This T cell receptor beta chain was retrieved from a study of cytomegalovirus exposure and HLA in healthy donors. A note on this clone: Its antigen is undetermined.

The CDR3 consists of 13 residues. The PCR employed 60 Vbeta primers together with 13 Jbeta primers. Produced via immunoSEQ multiplex PCR; TCRdb's table is partial and in-frame only. Seen here are 250,000 to 300,000 clones, 85% to 95% observed once, and the top ten hold 1.7%. Notes on the study in general: Fewer N-insertions (relative to the 666-donor mean) were reportedly seen in an Asian-associated ancestry cluster in a later analysis.

Material for sequencing was PBMCs. The rearrangement joins TRBV12-1 to TRBJ1-1; the D call of TRBD1 is as the table states it, not checked on the DNA. TRBV12-1 is listed as a pseudogene. This clonotype originated in a girl aged 2-9 years in good health and CMV-seronegative. CDR3 loop: CASSRQGSTEAFF. CDR3 DNA sequence: TGTGCCAGCAGCCGACAGGGGAGTACTGAAGCTTTCTTT.